The clone carrying this T cell receptor beta chain occurred a few times. These data are taken from a study of blood T cells in healthy people across ages. From germline, CDR1 is LNHDA and CDR2 SQIVND (reference sequence). Trimming left V 1 base short and J 5 bases short, with 5 bases between. The length of the CDR3 is 13 residues. A sample-barcoded 5' primer and a J-beta primer mix were used in a second PCR of roughly 6 to 11 cycles. Via MiXCR, TCRdb re-called the 5' RACE reads, giving one row per CDR3 protein. Of about 570,000 distinct CDR3 sequences listed, approximately 30% are singletons. The chain has TRBV19 and TRBJ1-4; perhaps TRBD1 as D (5 bases). This TCR came from a woman aged 70-85 years in good health. The sample taken for sequencing was blood. CDR3 region: CASSIAGNEKLFF. The CDR3 bases are TGTGCCAGTAGTATAGCAGGGAATGAAAAACTGTTTTTT.